Below, 27 T cell receptor beta chains from the same sample are listed, as sequenced in a study of blood T cell repertoires in COVID-19. The protocol was immunoSEQ multiplex PCR, while the TCRdb copy is restricted to in-frame clones and leaves out a portion. The table includes around 100,000 clones, over 75% detected once. Sequences were obtained from peripheral blood. The receptor set was obtained from a human donor in a cohort sampled during active COVID-19.

The V gene is TRBV6-4, the J gene TRBJ2-3, with 10 bases fitting TRBD2. Germline V gene sequence: CDR1 MRHNA, CDR2 SNTAGT. The V and J ends lost 4 bases and 2 bases, in that order; junction bases with no gene match: 15. The CDR3 has 19 amino acids. CDR3 sequence (DNA): TGTGCCAGCAGTGGCCCCTCGTTAGCGGGGGGCCTCTACACAGATACGCAGTATTTT. The encoded protein is CASSGPSLAGGLYTDTQYF.

The gene calls are TRBV9 and TRBJ2-7; the D gene is possibly TRBD2 (7 bases). V shed 0 bases and J shed 4 bases, with 14 bases lying between them. The CDR3 runs 15 residues. Germline CDR1 SGDLS, CDR2 YYNGEE. CDR3 coding DNA: TGTGCCAGCAGCGTAGGGGGGGGCGGAGTATACGAGCAGTACTTC. Its protein is CASSVGGGGVYEQYF.

The J gene is TRBJ2-7, the V gene TRBV5-6; possibly TRBD2 for D (5 bases). Germline CDR1 is SGHDT and CDR2 is YYEEEE. The CDR3 consists of 13 residues. The V gene lost 4 bases and the J gene lost 0 bases, with 8 bases spanning the gap. The CDR3 sequence is CASSRRSSYEQYF. For the CDR3, the DNA is TGTGCCAGCAGCCGGAGGAGCTCCTACGAGCAGTACTTC.

V and J are TRBV10-3 and TRBJ2-3; 10 nucleotides match TRBD1. This CDR3 spans 15 amino acids. From germline, CDR1 is ENHRY and CDR2 SYGVKD. V shed 6 bases and J 3 bases; nucleotides not matched to a gene: 6. For the CDR3, the DNA is TGTGCCATCAGCACGGGACAGGGGTTGACAGATACGCAGTATTTT. The encoded protein is CAISTGQGLTDTQYF.

The chain links TRBV6-5 to TRBJ2-5; TRBD2 aligns across 10 bases. The germline CDR1 and CDR2 sequences are MNHEY and SVGAGI. The CDR3 loop spans 15 amino acids. Germline trimming cut 7 bases from V and 5 bases from J; bases unmatched to any gene: 10. CDR3 loop: CASTFSSGGRETQYF. CDR3 nucleotides: TGTGCCAGCACCTTCTCTAGCGGGGGTAGGGAGACCCAGTACTTC.

DNA of the CDR3: TGTGCCTGGGCACTAGCGAATACCCCCTACGAGCAGTACTTC. It is translated as CAWALANTPYEQYF. The V gene is TRBV30, the J gene TRBJ2-7; 7 nucleotides match TRBD2. There are 14 residues in the CDR3. Germline CDR1 reads GTSNPN; CDR2 reads SVGIG (reference sequence). Germline trimming cut 5 bases from V and 2 bases from J; bases unmatched to any gene: 9.

The chain recombines TRBV29-1 with TRBJ2-7, with D tentatively TRBD1 (7 bases). This CDR3 comprises 13 residues. CDR1 and CDR2 (germline): SQVTM, ANQGSEA. V lost 7 bases, J lost 1 base, and 14 bases lay in between. The CDR3 is CSGRDSQSYEQYF. The CDR3 bases are TGCAGCGGGAGGGACAGCCAGTCCTACGAGCAGTACTTC.

This rearrangement joins TRBV4-1 to TRBJ1-3, with D maybe TRBD1 (5 bases). CDR1 MGHRA and CDR2 YSYEKL come from the germline V gene. The V end lost 2 bases, the J end lost 4 bases, and 12 bases lay between the germline ends. The CDR3 covers 15 residues. CDR3 bases: TGCGCCAGCAGCCAACTCGACAGTCCGGGAAACACCATATATTTT. This translates into CASSQLDSPGNTIYF.

The chain employs TRBV3-1 (or the pseudogene TRBV3-2) and TRBJ2-2; TRBD2 agrees at 8 bases. V gave up 5 bases and J gave up 5 bases; unmatched junction bases: 7. From germline, CDR1 is LGHDT and CDR2 YNNKEL (reference sequence). This CDR3 has 15 residues. The CDR3 coding sequence is TGTGCCAGCAGCTTCAGCGGGAGTGGGACCGGGGAGCTGTTTTTT. Translation: CASSFSGSGTGELFF.

J is TRBJ2-5 and V is TRBV24-1; 7 nucleotides align to TRBD2. The CDR3 has 14 residues. Germline CDR1 KGHDR, CDR2 SFDVKD. V trimming: 2 bases; J trimming: 4 bases; junction bases outside the gene matches: 3. The CDR3 coding sequence is TGTGCCACCAGTGATTCAGGGAGGGGAGAGACCCAGTACTTC. Protein: CATSDSGRGETQYF.

In its sample, this clone was seen a few times. The chain uses TRBV6-5 and TRBJ2-1, with 10 bases aligning to TRBD1. Trimming took 6 bases from V and 5 from J; bases not matched to a gene: 7. Germline V CDR1 and CDR2: MNHEY, SVGAGI. The CDR3 contains 15 residues. The CDR3 protein is CASSLGGQGHNEQFF. The CDR3 region has the DNA TGTGCCAGCAGCCTCGGGGGACAGGGGCACAATGAGCAGTTCTTC.

The chain uses TRBV10-3 and TRBJ2-7, with D maybe TRBD1 (6 bases). The CDR3 covers 17 residues. V was shortened by 0 bases and J by 2 bases, with 17 bases between the two germline ends. Germline CDR1 reads ENHRY; CDR2 reads SYGVKD. The CDR3 loop reads CAISESRANYRAYEQYF. The DNA of the CDR3 is TGTGCCATCAGTGAGTCCCGCGCGAACTACAGGGCCTACGAGCAGTACTTC.

V and J are TRBV25-1 and TRBJ1-1, with 7 bases identical to TRBD1. This CDR3 is built from 12 residues. After removal of 8 bases from V and 3 bases from J, the junction contained 3 bases not matched to a gene. Germline V CDR1 and CDR2: MGHDK, SYGVNS. CDR3 sequence reads: CASWDSYTEAFF. The CDR3 coding sequence is TGTGCCAGCTGGGACAGTTACACTGAAGCTTTCTTT.

This chain uses TRBV5-1 with TRBJ2-5; TRBD1 agrees at 11 bases. The CDR3 runs to 16 residues. V trimming: 4 bases; J trimming: 5 bases; junction bases outside the gene matches: 10. Germline V gene sequence: CDR1 SGHRS, CDR2 YFSETQ. This chain's CDR3 is CASSQGTGGTEETQYF. CDR3 sequence (DNA): TGCGCCAGCAGCCAAGGGACAGGGGGAACCGAGGAGACCCAGTACTTC.

The chain employs TRBV12-5 and TRBJ1-4; TRBD1 agrees at 7 bases. Germline CDR1 and CDR2: LGHNT and FRNRAP. The length of the CDR3 is 19 residues. V lost 0 bases and J lost 0; bases outside the gene matches: 10. CDR3 DNA sequence: TGTGCTAGTGGTTTGGTACCCCCCGGGACAGTTACAACTAATGAAAAACTGTTTTTT. It codes for CASGLVPPGTVTTNEKLFF.

V and J are TRBV7-2 and TRBJ2-1; 9 bases are a match to TRBD2. This CDR3 contains 16 residues. The V segment lost 6 bases and the J segment 2 bases; nucleotides outside the gene matches: 8. Germline V gene data show CDR1 as SGHTA and CDR2 as FQGNSA. This chain's CDR3 is CASSTGGGGAYNEQFF. The CDR3 DNA sequence: TGTGCCAGCAGTACCGGCGGGGGGGGAGCCTACAATGAGCAGTTCTTC.

The V call is TRBV12-5, the J call TRBJ2-5; the match to TRBD2 covers 7 bases. The CDR3 has 17 residues. V dropped 2 bases and J dropped 2; count of bases not matched to a gene: 11. The germline CDR1 and CDR2 sequences are LGHNT and FRNRAP. The CDR3 reads CASGLQNAGVWQETQYF. For the CDR3, the DNA is TGTGCTAGTGGTTTGCAAAACGCGGGGGTTTGGCAAGAGACCCAGTACTTC.

The chain links TRBV23-1 to TRBJ2-7; D ambiguous. TRBV23-1 is designated an ORF whose function remains uncertain. This CDR3 region has 15 residues. Trimming removed 8 bases from V and 3 bases from J, with 20 bases in between. This chain's CDR3 is CASAHVLKLFYEQYF. As DNA, the CDR3 is TGCGCCAGCGCCCACGTTTTAAAGCTTTTCTACGAGCAGTACTTC.

V is TRBV6-5 and J is TRBJ2-7; 8 positions agree with TRBD2. The CDR3 runs to 14 residues. V dropped 6 bases and J dropped 2; count of bases not matched to a gene: 6. The germline gives CDR1 MNHEY, CDR2 SVGAGI. CDR3 coding DNA: TGTGCCAGCAGCTACCAAGCGGGAGCCTACGAGCAGTACTTC. This codes for CASSYQAGAYEQYF.

The genes are TRBV29-1 and TRBJ2-3; D remains ambiguous. The CDR3 extends over 11 amino acids. V lost 8 bases to trimming and J lost 4 bases, with 10 bases between them. The V gene's germline CDR1 is SQVTM and CDR2 ANQGSEA. CDR3 sequence reads: CSLLVADTQYF. Here the CDR3 DNA reads TGCAGCCTCCTAGTGGCAGATACGCAGTATTTT.

V is TRBV27 and J is TRBJ1-2, with D possibly TRBD1 on 6 matching bases. The V gene lost 2 bases and the J gene lost 5 bases, with 12 bases spanning the gap. The CDR3 runs 14 residues. Germline CDR1 MNHEY, CDR2 SMNVEV (reference sequence). CDR3 DNA sequence: TGTGCCAGCAGTTTAACGGGGGGCAGGTATGGCTACACCTTC. Its protein is CASSLTGGRYGYTF.

The V gene is TRBV2, the J gene TRBJ2-5; the D is unclear. CDR3 length: 12 residues. The germline V gene has CDR1 SNHLY and CDR2 FYNNEI. With 5 bases removed from V and 2 bases from J, the gap between germline ends came to 6 bases. The CDR3 coding sequence is TGTGCCAGCAGTACAGATCAAGAGACCCAGTACTTC. This gives the protein CASSTDQETQYF.

The chain combines TRBV20-1 with TRBJ2-1, with 10 nucleotides matching TRBD2. V gave up 6 bases and J gave up 10 bases; unmatched junction bases: 3. The CDR3 length is 11 residues. Germline assignment: CDR1 DFQATT and CDR2 SNEGSKA (reference sequence). The CDR3 spells CSAPGLAEQFF. In DNA, the CDR3 is TGCAGTGCCCCGGGACTAGCGGAGCAGTTCTTC.

The chain links TRBV5-1 to TRBJ2-5, with TRBD2 identical over 15 bases. V lost 1 base, J lost 5 bases, and 3 bases stayed unmatched. The germline V gene has CDR1 SGHRS and CDR2 YFSETQ. The CDR3 is 16 amino acids. Here the CDR3 DNA reads TGCGCCAGCAGCTTGAGGACTAGCGGGGGGGCGGAGACCCAGTACTTC. Protein sequence: CASSLRTSGGAETQYF.

The chain combines TRBV19 with TRBJ2-7; a weak D match, TRBD2 (5 bases). Germline V gene sequence: CDR1 LNHDA, CDR2 SQIVND (reference sequence). V was cut by 4 bases and J by 2 bases, with 12 bases left in between. The CDR3 extends over 14 amino acids. As DNA, the CDR3 is TGTGCCAGTAGTAACGGACTCGGCCCCTACGAGCAGTACTTC. Translated: CASSNGLGPYEQYF.

The chain uses TRBV6-5 and TRBJ1-6; D is unresolved. Between the trimmed V and J ends, which lost 6 bases and 0 bases, there was a span of 9 bases. The germline V gene has CDR1 MNHEY and CDR2 SVGAGI. CDR3 size: 15 residues. CDR3 loop: CASREWPSYNSPLHF. In DNA, the CDR3 is TGTGCCAGCAGGGAGTGGCCCTCCTATAATTCACCCCTCCACTTT.

The chain combines TRBV7-8 with TRBJ1-2; tentatively, D is TRBD1 (5 bases). There are 15 residues in the CDR3. Trimming took 1 base from V and 2 from J, leaving 11 bases between them. CDR1 is SGHVS and CDR2 is FQNEAQ in the germline V gene. The DNA of the CDR3 is TGTGCCAGCAGCTTAGTGGGGGGACTCAACTATGGCTACACCTTC. Its protein product is CASSLVGGLNYGYTF.